The rows below give T cell receptor beta chains drawn from one sample of a study of PD-L1 blockade in urothelial cancer. Clones were read by immunoSEQ multiplex PCR, and TCRdb kept only the in-frame ones, dropping some. The profile covers about 37,000 clones, with about four fifths appearing a single time and roughly 18% taken by the ten largest. The sample here was PBMCs, taken around atezolizumab (anti-PD-L1) treatment. The origin of the receptors is a man aged 55 to 70 with urothelial cancer. CDR3s leave out the opening cysteine and the closing phenylalanine or tryptophan.

CDR3 length: 13; J gene: TRBJ2-2; V gene: TRBV6-1; CDR3 protein: ASSVWAGRTGELF
CDR3 length: 12; J gene: TRBJ2-1; V gene: TRBV19; CDR3 protein: ATRGGSHDNEQF
CDR3 length: 14; J gene: TRBJ2-7; V gene: TRBV4-2; CDR3 protein: ASSQEATGSSYEQY
CDR3 length: 15; J gene: TRBJ1-1; V gene: TRBV19; CDR3 protein: ASSISVLTGANTEAF
CDR3 length: 14; J gene: TRBJ2-5; V gene: TRBV5-1; CDR3 protein: ASSLGTSGSQETQY
CDR3 length: 13; J gene: TRBJ1-1; V gene: TRBV5-4; CDR3 protein: ASRSAGGRDTEAF
CDR3 length: 14; J gene: TRBJ2-7; V gene: TRBV29-1; CDR3 protein: SVGPGRDIDDYEQY
CDR3 length: 17; J gene: TRBJ2-2; V gene: TRBV2; CDR3 protein: ASSEILLSGQSNTGELF
CDR3 length: 13; J gene: TRBJ2-1; V gene: TRBV6-1; CDR3 protein: ASSEVFRYHNEQF
CDR3 length: 13; J gene: TRBJ2-1; V gene: TRBV7-6; CDR3 protein: ASSLGGGRFNEQF
CDR3 length: 15; J gene: TRBJ1-2; V gene: TRBV15; CDR3 protein: ATSRGQGASDVYGYT
CDR3 length: 14; J gene: TRBJ1-6; V gene: TRBV6-6; CDR3 protein: ASSYPPGIYNSPLH
CDR3 length: 14; J gene: TRBJ1-3; V gene: TRBV9; CDR3 protein: ASSPTGTLEGNTIY
CDR3 length: 16; J gene: TRBJ1-1; V gene: TRBV10-3; CDR3 protein: AISDLGPLGTGASEAF
CDR3 length: 16; J gene: TRBJ1-5; V gene: TRBV28; CDR3 protein: ASSLSRGMGSLDQPQH
CDR3 length: 11; J gene: TRBJ1-2; V gene: TRBV9; CDR3 protein: ASSFHRGYGYT
CDR3 length: 12; J gene: TRBJ1-5; V gene: TRBV6-5; CDR3 protein: ASSYAGGNQPQH
CDR3 length: 9; J gene: TRBJ1-1; V gene: TRBV2; CDR3 protein: ASRWEDGAF
CDR3 length: 11; J gene: TRBJ1-1; V gene: TRBV10-1; CDR3 protein: ASSTSPSGEAF
CDR3 length: 15; J gene: TRBJ1-2; V gene: TRBV9; CDR3 protein: ASSAWDRVLNNYGYT
CDR3 length: 14; J gene: TRBJ1-5; V gene: TRBV30; CDR3 protein: AWSAPRTGTNQPQH
CDR3 length: 14; J gene: TRBJ1-2; V gene: TRBV7-9; CDR3 protein: ASSALLNTGMRGYT
CDR3 length: 13; J gene: TRBJ2-5; V gene: TRBV4-1; CDR3 protein: ASSQDGRGQETQY
CDR3 length: 11; J gene: TRBJ1-5; V gene: TRBV6-5; CDR3 protein: ASRQGIGQPQH
CDR3 length: 12; J gene: TRBJ1-5; V gene: TRBV30; CDR3 protein: AWSLQGRAQPQH
CDR3 length: 20; J gene: TRBJ2-3; V gene: TRBV4-1; CDR3 protein: ASSQDPGLAGGIGVVTDTQY
CDR3 length: 13; J gene: TRBJ2-7; V gene: TRBV9; CDR3 protein: ASSVALGGLAEQY
CDR3 length: 11; J gene: TRBJ2-1; V gene: TRBV4-1; CDR3 protein: ASSHRTGDEQF
CDR3 length: 12; J gene: TRBJ1-2; V gene: TRBV6-1; CDR3 protein: ASSEVRGSYGYT
CDR3 length: 12; J gene: TRBJ1-1; V gene: TRBV18; CDR3 protein: ASSPPLRVTEAF
CDR3 length: 9; J gene: TRBJ2-1; V gene: TRBV29-1; CDR3 protein: SVGSGEAQF
CDR3 length: 12; J gene: TRBJ2-7; V gene: TRBV5-5; CDR3 protein: ASSPRTAAYEQY
CDR3 length: 15; J gene: TRBJ2-5; V gene: TRBV7-6; CDR3 protein: ASSLAKNWDSEETQY
CDR3 length: 13; J gene: TRBJ1-6; V gene: TRBV19; CDR3 protein: ASNRGLGDNSPLH
CDR3 length: 14; J gene: TRBJ1-2; V gene: TRBV19; CDR3 protein: ASSIDKLAALNGYT
CDR3 length: 13; J gene: TRBJ2-3; V gene: TRBV5-1; CDR3 protein: ASSHNRGPTDTQY